This T cell receptor (beta chain) was sequenced for a study of shared clonotypes between healthy human individuals (dated by TCRdb to the early 2020s). With regard to the full study: The cohort comprised two women and a few men aged 18 to 49 years. For each donor, CD4 naive and CD4 memory were each run on three plates, CD8 naive on two plates, and CD8 memory on one plate. To estimate repertoire size and how much clonotypes are shared between individuals, the study performed deep sequencing of blood TCR repertoires from about five healthy adults. Each donor's leukapheresis produced roughly between roughly 0.85 and 9.5 billion PBMCs. To increase sequencing depth and limit assay-specific biases, TCR repertoire library preparation and sequencing were carried out by different laboratories using diverse techniques.

Trimming removed 5 bases from V and 3 bases from J, leaving 17 bases between the germline ends. As encoded in the germline V gene, CDR1 is MDHEN while CDR2 is SYDVKM. The CDR3 goes from the cysteine to the phenylalanine over 15 residues. CDR3 DNA only is kept here, 45 bases in frame from base 1. General conclusions and limits of the study: When a handful of donors were compared, the shared fraction of clonotypes was around 4.6% for naive CD4, 3.5% for naive CD8, 2% to 2.5% for memory CD4, and under 0.5% for memory CD8. Naive subsets generally had larger estimated clonotype richness than memory subsets. Higher generation probabilities were observed for clonotypes shared by all four sorted-subset donors than for non-shared clonotypes. Only blood was sampled, and tissue TCR repertoires likely differ from those in blood. Based on pairwise subsampling, the degree of clonotype sharing among donors was expected to be affected by sequencing depth. Even with the large sequencing depth, rarefaction of the sorted-subset datasets indicated that sequencing was incomplete. The small number of donors limited the genetic and exposure-history diversity represented.

For this clone: Its antigen target is currently unknown. It has no much larger one-base neighbor in the sample; base qualities were not kept.

Using the deep immunoSEQ assay, multiplex PCR amplified TCR CDR3 regions from genomic DNA. For each cell subset, the extracted genomic DNA was distributed evenly across all wells of several immunoSEQ 96-well plates, and each plate served as one replicate. For sorted subsets, each replicate PCR was loaded with 200 to 250 ng genomic DNA, equivalent to 30,000 or so T cell genomes. Purified libraries were measured with a Qubit 3.0 fluorometer, size-checked on a Bioanalyzer 2100, and measured again with the KAPA Library Quantification kit. Every immunoSEQ 96-well plate was sequenced on a separate single-read 150-cycle Illumina NextSeq 550 flow cell. The original methods were these. Because the immunoSEQ output included only junctional sequences and no quality scores, the filtering could not be the same as the filtering used for full-length reads. To assign V/J genes and CDR3, sequences were annotated against IMGT germline references using PyIR, a Python wrapper for IgBLAST v1.9. Reads with weak V/J assignments (E-value above 1e-6), missing CDR3, stop codons, out-of-frame junctions, or ambiguous translated residues were removed. A V3J clonotype was defined by an identical inferred V gene, J gene, and CDR3 amino acid sequence. To compute the percentage overlap between repertoires, the number of shared unique clonotypes was divided by the size of the smaller repertoire. Three approaches were used to assess repertoire richness: RTK rarefaction, the Chao1 estimator, and Recon v2.1 estimates of unobserved clonotypes. For all TCRbeta clonotypes obtained by the gDNA method from a few donors, generation probabilities were computed with OLGA. TCRdb mirrors the immuneACCESS table, restricted to in-frame sequences. Some clones are absent from its copies; in checked studies, under half trace to an unresolved V gene, and the reason for the others is unknown. From that table come the V and J calls and clone size; the DNA was used to work out D and trimming. The sample table lists 100,000 to 130,000 clones, 68% of them with a count of one. The ten largest clones represent approximately 25% of the sample.

Donors were healthy HIV-negative adults with no recently reported acute infections or vaccinations. Only Caucasian adults living in Nashville, Tennessee, USA were represented among the donors. The CD8 memory samples were a combination of magnetically selected CD45RO+ cells and CCR7-negative CD45RA+ effector memory (TemRA) cells. Blood was collected by leukapheresis, and PBMCs were isolated by Ficoll-Histopaque density gradient centrifugation and then cryopreserved in liquid nitrogen vapor phase. Analytical flow cytometry was used to check the purity and quantity of each magnetically sorted T cell population. Each sorted fraction had its genomic DNA isolated and then quantified by UV absorbance on a Nanodrop 2000c.

The sequence was collected from a woman younger than 45 in good health. Sample: memory CD8+ T cells sorted from blood. The cell subset or site label, read with the paper, signifies: CD45RO+ cells pooled with CCR7-negative TemRA cells. The chain is made from TRBV28 and TRBJ2-7; the D gene lacks a confident call. The CDR3 sequence is CASSATALGLYEQYF. At the DNA level, the sequence is TGTGCCAGCAGTGCCACGGCCCTCGGCCTCTACGAGCAGTACTTC.